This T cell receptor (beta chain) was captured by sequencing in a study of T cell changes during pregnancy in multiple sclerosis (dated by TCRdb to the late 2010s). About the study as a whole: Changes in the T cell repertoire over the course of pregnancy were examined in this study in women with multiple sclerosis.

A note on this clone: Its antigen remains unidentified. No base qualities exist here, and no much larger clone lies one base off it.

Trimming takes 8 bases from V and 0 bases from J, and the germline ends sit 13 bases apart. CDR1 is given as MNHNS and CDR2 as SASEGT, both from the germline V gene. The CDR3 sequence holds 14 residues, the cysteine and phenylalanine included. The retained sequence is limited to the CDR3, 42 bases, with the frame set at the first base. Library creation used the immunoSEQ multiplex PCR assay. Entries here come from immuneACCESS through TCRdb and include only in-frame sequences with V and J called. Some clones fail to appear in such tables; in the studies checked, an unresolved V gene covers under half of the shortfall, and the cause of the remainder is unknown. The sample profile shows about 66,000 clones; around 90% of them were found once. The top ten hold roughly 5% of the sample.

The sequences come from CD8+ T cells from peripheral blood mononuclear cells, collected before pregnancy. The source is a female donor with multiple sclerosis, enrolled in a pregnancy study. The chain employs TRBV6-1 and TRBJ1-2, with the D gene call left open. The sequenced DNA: TGTGCCAGCTGCCGGGAAACCTCTAACTATGGCTACACCTTC. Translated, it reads CASCRETSNYGYTF.